This T cell receptor (beta chain) was obtained from a study of PD-1 blockade in classical Hodgkin lymphoma. Broader study findings: Lower baseline TCR diversity marked trial partial responders and progressors.

Sequenced by immunoSEQ multiplex PCR; TCRdb stores in-frame clones only, minus some. The table lists approximately 30,000 clones, 72% of them singletons. Worth noting for this clone: As yet, its antigen is unknown.

The CDR3 is 15 amino acids. Germline V gene data show CDR1 as SGHDN and CDR2 as FVKESK. V lost 1 base, J lost 0 bases, and 9 bases lay in between. Indicated time point: cycle 4 day 1 (C4D1), after less than seven weeks of nivolumab. After autologous stem cell transplantation all patients relapsed, and prior brentuximab vedotin exposure differed between cohorts. This sequence was found in a human donor with classical Hodgkin lymphoma. The source material was peripheral blood mononuclear cells (PBMCs), sampled before the fourth cycle of nivolumab. The gene calls are TRBV14 and TRBJ1-1; D gene unclear. CDR3 in DNA: TGTGCCAGCAGCCAAGTGTATGGGGTGAACACTGAAGCTTTCTTT. Its protein product is CASSQVYGVNTEAFF.